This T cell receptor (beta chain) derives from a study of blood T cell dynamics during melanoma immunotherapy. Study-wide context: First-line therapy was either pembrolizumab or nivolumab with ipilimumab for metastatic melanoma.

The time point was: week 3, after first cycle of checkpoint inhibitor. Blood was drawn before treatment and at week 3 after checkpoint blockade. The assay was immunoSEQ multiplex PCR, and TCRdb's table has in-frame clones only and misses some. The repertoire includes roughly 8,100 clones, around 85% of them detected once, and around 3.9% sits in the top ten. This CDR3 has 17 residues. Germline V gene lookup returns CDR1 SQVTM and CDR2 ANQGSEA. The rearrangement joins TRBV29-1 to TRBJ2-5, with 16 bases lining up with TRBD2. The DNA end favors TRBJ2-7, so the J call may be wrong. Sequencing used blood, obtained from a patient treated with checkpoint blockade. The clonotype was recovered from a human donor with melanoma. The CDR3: CSVGTSGRAGASYEQYF. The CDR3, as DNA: TGCAGCGTGGGGACTAGCGGGAGGGCCGGGGCCTCCTACGAGCAGTACTTC.